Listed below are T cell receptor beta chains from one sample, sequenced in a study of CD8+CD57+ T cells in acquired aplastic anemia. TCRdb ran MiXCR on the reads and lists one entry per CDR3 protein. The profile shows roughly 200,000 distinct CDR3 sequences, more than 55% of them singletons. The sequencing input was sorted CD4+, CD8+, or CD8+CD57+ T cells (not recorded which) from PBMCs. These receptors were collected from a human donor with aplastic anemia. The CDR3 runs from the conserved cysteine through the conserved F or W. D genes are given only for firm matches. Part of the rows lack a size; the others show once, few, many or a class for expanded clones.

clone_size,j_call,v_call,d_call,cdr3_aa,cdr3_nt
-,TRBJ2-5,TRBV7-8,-,CASSLVSQEETQYF,TGTGCCAGCAGCTTAGTCTCTCAGGAAGAGACCCAGTACTTC
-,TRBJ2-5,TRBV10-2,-,CATAHQETQYF,TGCGCCACCGCCCACCAAGAGACCCAGTACTTC
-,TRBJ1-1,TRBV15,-,CATSFREMNTKAFF,TGTGCCACCAGCTTCCGGGAAATGAACACTAAAGCTTTCTTT
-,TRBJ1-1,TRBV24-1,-,CATASRAGSTEAFF,TGTGCCACCGCGTCCCGGGCTGGGTCCACTGAAGCTTTCTTT
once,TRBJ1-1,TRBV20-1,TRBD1,CSAKADRGLNTEAFF,TGCAGTGCTAAAGCGGACAGGGGATTGAACACTGAAGCTTTCTTT
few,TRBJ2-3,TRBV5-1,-,CASSLPKGTDTQYF,TGCGCCAGCAGCCTGCCCAAGGGGACAGATACGCAGTATTTT
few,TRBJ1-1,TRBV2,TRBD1,CASSFGQAEAFF,TGTGCCAGCAGTTTCGGACAGGCCGAAGCTTTCTTT
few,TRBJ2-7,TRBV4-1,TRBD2,CASSHTGGPTQYF,TGCGCCAGCAGCCATACGGGGGGGCCCACACAGTACTTC
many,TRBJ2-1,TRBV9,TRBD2,CTSSQKGLAGGAYNEQFF,TGTACCAGCAGCCAGAAGGGTCTAGCGGGGGGGGCCTACAATGAGCAGTTCTTC
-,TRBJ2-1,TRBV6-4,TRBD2,CASSFRSGGARNEQFF,TGTGCCAGCAGTTTCCGTAGCGGGGGGGCTCGCAATGAGCAGTTCTTC
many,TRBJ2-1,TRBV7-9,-,CASSFYRGAINEQFF,TGTGCCAGCAGCTTCTATCGGGGAGCCATCAATGAGCAGTTCTTC
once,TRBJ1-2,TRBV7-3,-,CASSPPGSNYGYTF,TGTGCCAGCAGCCCCCCCGGATCTAACTATGGCTACACCTTC
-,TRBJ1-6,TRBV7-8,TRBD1,CASSSRQGLNSPLHF,TGTGCCAGCAGCTCAAGACAGGGATTAAATTCACCCCTCCACTTT
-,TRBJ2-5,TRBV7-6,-,CASSPPGLQETQYF,TGTGCCAGCAGCCCACCGGGACTCCAAGAGACCCAGTACTTC
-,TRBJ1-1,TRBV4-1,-,CASSQDMWFKNTEAFF,TGCGCCAGCAGCCAAGATATGTGGTTTAAGAACACTGAAGCTTTCTTT
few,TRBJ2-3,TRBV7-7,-,CASSPPGDTQYF,TGTGCCAGCAGCCCACCCGGCGATACGCAGTATTTT
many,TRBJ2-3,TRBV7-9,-,CASSLAGGPRDTQYF,TGTGCCAGCAGCTTAGCGGGGGGGCCGAGAGATACGCAGTATTTT
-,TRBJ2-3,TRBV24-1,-,CATSDRLSGTQYF,TGTGCCACCAGTGATCGACTTAGTGGTACGCAGTATTTT
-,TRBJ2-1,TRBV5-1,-,CASSLRGVGYNEQFF,TGCGCCAGCAGCTTGCGAGGGGTAGGCTACAATGAGCAGTTCTTC
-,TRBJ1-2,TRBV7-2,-,CASSLDLGGVYGYTF,TGTGCCAGCAGCTTAGATCTGGGAGGAGTGTATGGCTACACCTTC
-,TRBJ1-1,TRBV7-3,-,CASSMVDTEAFF,TGTGCCAGCAGCATGGTGGACACTGAAGCTTTCTTT
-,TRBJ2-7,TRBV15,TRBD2,CATSRDSGGAREQYF,TGTGCCACCAGCAGAGACAGCGGGGGGGCGCGTGAGCAGTACTTC
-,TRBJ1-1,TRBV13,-,CASSLGGAGTEAFF,TGTGCCAGCAGCTTAGGGGGAGCGGGTACTGAAGCTTTCTTT
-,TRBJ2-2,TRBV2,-,CASSEWESGELFF,TGTGCCAGCAGTGAGTGGGAGAGCGGGGAGCTGTTTTTT
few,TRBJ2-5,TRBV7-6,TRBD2,CASSSSGGAGETQYF,TGTGCCAGCAGCTCTAGCGGGGGGGCCGGAGAGACCCAGTACTTC
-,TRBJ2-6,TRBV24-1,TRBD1,CATSESFRGLGGANVLTF,TGTGCCACCAGTGAGTCGTTCAGGGGGCTAGGAGGGGCCAACGTCCTGACTTTC
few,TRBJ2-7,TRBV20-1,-,CSATSGGLYEQYF,TGCAGTGCTACGTCAGGGGGGCTCTACGAGCAGTACTTC
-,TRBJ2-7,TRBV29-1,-,CSVISGGHYEQYF,TGCAGCGTGATTAGCGGAGGCCACTACGAGCAGTACTTC
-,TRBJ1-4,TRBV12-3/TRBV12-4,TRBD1,CASSTGTGGEKLFF,TGTGCCAGCAGTACCGGGACAGGGGGAGAAAAACTGTTTTTT
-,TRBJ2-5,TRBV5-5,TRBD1,CASSPGQGRVQETQYF,TGTGCCAGCAGCCCAGGACAGGGGCGAGTTCAAGAGACCCAGTACTTC
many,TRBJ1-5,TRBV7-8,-,CASSSLRGVGNQPQHF,TGTGCCAGCAGCTCCCTAAGGGGTGTGGGCAATCAGCCCCAGCATTTT
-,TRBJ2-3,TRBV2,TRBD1,CGSSRQGTDTQYF,TGTGGCAGCAGCCGACAGGGTACAGATACGCAGTATTTT
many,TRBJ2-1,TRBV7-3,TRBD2,CASSFPSGGRNEQFF,TGTGCCAGCAGCTTTCCTAGCGGGGGCCGCAATGAGCAGTTCTTC
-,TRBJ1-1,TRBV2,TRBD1,CASSETGARYTEAFF,TGTGCCAGCAGTGAGACAGGGGCGCGGTACACTGAAGCTTTCTTT
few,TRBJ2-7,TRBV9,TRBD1,CASSLQPGTGAEQYF,TGTGCCAGCAGCCTCCAACCCGGGACAGGGGCCGAGCAGTACTTC
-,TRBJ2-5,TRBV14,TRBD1,CASSPGTGPPETQYF,TGTGCCAGCAGCCCCGGGACAGGGCCCCCGGAGACCCAGTACTTC
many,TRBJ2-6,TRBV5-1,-,CASSLVLGTSSGANVLTF,TGCGCCAGCAGCTTGGTATTGGGGACCAGCTCTGGGGCCAACGTCCTGACTTTC
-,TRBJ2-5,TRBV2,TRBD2,CASKRGGGETQYF,TGTGCCAGCAAGCGGGGGGGCGGGGAGACCCAGTACTTC
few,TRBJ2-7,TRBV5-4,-,CASSLGSLGEQYF,TGTGCCAGCAGCTTGGGTAGTCTGGGCGAGCAGTACTTC
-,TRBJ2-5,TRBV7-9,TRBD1,CASSPRQGERETQYF,TGTGCCAGCAGCCCAAGACAGGGAGAGAGAGAGACCCAGTACTTC
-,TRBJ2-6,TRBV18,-,CASSPSYRGANVLTF,TGTGCCAGCTCACCCTCGTACAGGGGGGCCAACGTCCTGACTTTC
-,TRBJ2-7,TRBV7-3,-,CASSPDGPYEQYF,TGTGCCAGCAGCCCGGACGGCCCTTACGAGCAGTACTTC
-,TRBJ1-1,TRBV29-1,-,CSACYLGNTEAFF,TGCAGCGCCTGCTACCTTGGGAACACTGAAGCTTTCTTT
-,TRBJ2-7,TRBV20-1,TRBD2,CSARERASGRGEQYF,TGCAGTGCTAGAGAAAGGGCTAGCGGGAGAGGTGAGCAGTACTTC
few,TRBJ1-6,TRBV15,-,CATSRVGENSPLHF,TGTGCCACCAGCAGAGTGGGGGAAAATTCACCCCTCCACTTT
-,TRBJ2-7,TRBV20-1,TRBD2,CSASGTSVAYEQYF,TGCAGTGCGTCCGGGACTAGCGTGGCCTACGAGCAGTACTTC
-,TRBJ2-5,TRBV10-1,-,CASSEMETQYF,TGCGCCAGCAGTGAGATGGAGACCCAGTACTTC
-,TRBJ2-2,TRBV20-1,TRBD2,CSAIAGVTGELFF,TGCAGTGCTATAGCGGGAGTCACCGGGGAGCTGTTTTTT
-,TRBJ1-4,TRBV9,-,CASSVEGGKLFF,TGTGCCAGCAGCGTAGAAGGGGGAAAACTGTTTTTT
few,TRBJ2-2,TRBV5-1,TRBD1,CASRSGQGGELFF,TGCGCCAGCAGGTCCGGACAGGGGGGGGAGCTGTTTTTT
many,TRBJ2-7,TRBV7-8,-,CASSPRVEGSEQYF,TGTGCCAGCAGCCCCCGGGTTGAGGGGTCTGAGCAGTACTTC
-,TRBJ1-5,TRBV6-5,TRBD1,CASSYWGQQETQHF,TGTGCCAGCAGTTACTGGGGACAGCAAGAGACCCAGCATTTT
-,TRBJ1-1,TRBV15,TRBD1,CATSRPFPGQGAQSTSEAFF,TGTGCCACCAGCAGACCATTTCCGGGACAGGGGGCGCAGAGTACTTCTGAAGCTTTCTTT
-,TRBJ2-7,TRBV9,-,CASSVEAGLSYEQYF,TGTGCCAGCAGCGTAGAGGCAGGTCTATCCTACGAGCAGTACTTC
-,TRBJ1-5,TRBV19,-,CASSLLGWDQPQHF,TGTGCCAGTAGTCTCCTCGGGTGGGATCAGCCCCAGCATTTT
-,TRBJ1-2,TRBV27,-,CASSLSGGNYGYTF,TGTGCCAGCAGTTTATCGGGAGGAAACTATGGCTACACCTTC